Presented here are 20 T cell receptor beta chains from one specimen sequenced in a study of identical twins. TCRdb itself ran the 5' RACE reads through MiXCR, one entry per CDR3 protein. The sample records 300,000 or so distinct CDR3 sequences, roughly 8.6% being singletons. These sequences were also reported in another study, on yellow fever vaccine responses in identical twins.

Sequencing used CD8+ T cells sorted from blood. The receptors here all came from a woman aged 18-29 years in good health.

This clonotype was seen at least ten times. The chain combines TRBV4-3 with TRBJ2-7, with no clear D. With 0 bases removed from V and 3 bases from J, the gap between germline ends came to 12 bases. The CDR3 length is 15 residues. From germline, CDR1 is LGHNA and CDR2 YSLEER. Written as DNA, the CDR3 is TGCGCCAGCAGCCAAGATAGGGCAGCTATCTACGAGCAGTACTTC. This encodes CASSQDRAAIYEQYF.

This clonotype was counted ten times or more. V is TRBV28 and J is TRBJ2-7; the D is unclear. The germline CDR1 and CDR2 sequences are MDHEN and SYDVKM. Trimming shortened V by 5 bases and J by 4 bases, and 3 bases separated the two germline ends. There are 10 residues in the CDR3. CDR3 in DNA: TGTGCCAGCAGTACTTACGAGCAGTACTTC. Amino acids: CASSTYEQYF.

This clonotype was detected many times. The chain joins TRBV29-1 to TRBJ2-4; D gene ambiguous. The V gene's germline CDR1 is SQVTM and CDR2 ANQGSEA. The V end lost 4 bases, the J end lost 0 bases, and 7 bases lay between the germline ends. The CDR3 loop spans 13 amino acids. CDR3 residues: CSVVALAKNIQYF. The CDR3 DNA is TGCAGCGTTGTTGCCCTAGCCAAAAACATTCAGTACTTC.

Only a few counts were recorded for this clonotype. J is TRBJ1-1 and V is TRBV20-1, with 8 positions matching TRBD1. This CDR3 spans 13 amino acids. J lost 5 bases, V lost 3 bases, and 5 bases had no gene match. Germline assignment: CDR1 DFQATT and CDR2 SNEGSKA (reference sequence). CDR3 region: CSARARGRTEAFF. The CDR3 region has the DNA TGCAGTGCTAGGGCCAGGGGGCGGACTGAAGCTTTCTTT.

Many counts were recorded for this clonotype. V and J are TRBV3-1 and TRBJ1-5; no clear D. The CDR3 totals 13 residues. Germline CDR1 reads LGHDT; CDR2 reads YNNKEL (reference sequence). V lost 1 base and J 6 bases, leaving 7 bases between the germline ends. CDR3 residues: CASSQGKVQPQHF. As DNA, the CDR3 is TGTGCCAGCAGCCAAGGGAAGGTTCAGCCCCAGCATTTT.

This rearrangement joins TRBV12-3 or TRBV12-4 to TRBJ2-5, with 12 bases that match TRBD2. V trimming: 6 bases; J trimming: 5 bases; junction bases outside the gene matches: 7. This CDR3 region has 15 residues. CDR3 nucleotides: TGTGCCAGCAGATTACTAGCGGGAGGTGGGGAGACCCAGTACTTC. Its translation is CASRLLAGGGETQYF.

This clonotype was counted between two and nine times. The chain's CDR3 is CSARDVEPRGSGHEQYF. CDR3 bases: TGCAGTGCTAGAGACGTAGAACCTCGCGGGAGTGGGCACGAGCAGTACTTC. The rearrangement links TRBV20-1 to TRBJ2-7, with 7 bases aligning to TRBD2. Germline trimming cut 0 bases from V and 5 bases from J; bases unmatched to any gene: 16. Per the germline V gene, CDR1 is DFQATT and CDR2 is SNEGSKA (reference sequence). The CDR3 runs 17 residues.

This clonotype was observed at least ten times. CDR3 DNA: TGTGCCAGCCTGGGCTACAATGAGCAGTTCTTC. This translates into CASLGYNEQFF. This chain uses TRBV2 with TRBJ2-1; D not resolved. V was trimmed by 8 bases and J by 3 bases, leaving 5 bases between them. Germline V gene sequence: CDR1 SNHLY, CDR2 FYNNEI. This CDR3 spans 11 amino acids.

This clonotype was seen many times. The chain carries TRBV29-1 and TRBJ2-1; 7 bases map to TRBD1. CDR3 length equals 13 residues. CDR1 is SQVTM and CDR2 is ANQGSEA in the germline V gene. The V segment lost 4 bases and the J segment 4 bases; nucleotides outside the gene matches: 4. For the CDR3, the DNA is TGCAGCGTTGGTGGGACAGCTTACAATGAGCAGTTCTTC. This sequence encodes CSVGGTAYNEQFF.

This clonotype occurred a few times. The chain employs TRBV20-1 and TRBJ2-7; weak D call: TRBD1 (6 bases). Deletions cut 0 bases from V and 3 bases from J, with 15 bases between. This CDR3 spans 15 amino acids. The germline V gene has CDR1 DFQATT and CDR2 SNEGSKA (reference sequence). The CDR3 DNA follows: TGCAGTGCTAGAGATCAAAACGGACAGAGCTACGAGCAGTACTTC. Its translation: CSARDQNGQSYEQYF.

The sample holds many counts of this clonotype. This sequence joins TRBV7-8 and TRBJ1-1, with 7 positions matching TRBD1. The CDR3 covers 14 residues. V shed 5 bases, J shed 5 bases, and the junction held 8 bases outside the gene matches. Germline lookup yields CDR1 SGHVS and CDR2 FQNEAQ. CDR3 coding DNA: TGTGCCAGCAGCGGGACAGAGGATAATACTGAAGCTTTCTTT. Its protein is CASSGTEDNTEAFF.

This clonotype occurred a few times. At one end the junction does not follow the germline gene, possibly because of a read error. The V and J genes are TRBV9 and TRBJ2-1; tentatively, D is TRBD1 or TRBD2 (5 bases each). The CDR3 length is 14 residues. CDR1 is SGDLS and CDR2 is YYNGEE in the germline V gene. CDR3 region: CASSLGGSFNEQFF. The CDR3 DNA reads TGTGCCAGCAGCCTTGGGGGTTCCTTCAATGAGCAGTTCTTC.

The rearrangement uses TRBV9 and TRBJ2-1, with TRBD2 matching over 7 bases. Germline V lookup: CDR1 SGDLS, CDR2 YYNGEE. This CDR3 is built from 11 residues. J was trimmed by 12 bases and V by 5 bases; bases with no gene match: 5. The CDR3 DNA sequence: TGTGCCAGCAGGAGGGAGGGTGTGCAGTTCTTC. It yields the protein CASRREGVQFF.

This clonotype was picked up a small number of times. V usage is TRBV2 and J usage is TRBJ1-4; 7 bases are shared with TRBD1. This CDR3 contains 15 residues. The V and J ends lost 3 bases and 7 bases, in that order; junction bases with no gene match: 8. Germline V lookup: CDR1 SNHLY, CDR2 FYNNEI. The CDR3 bases are TGTGCCAGCAGTGATGGGGCGACAGGGCCTGAAAAACTGTTTTTT. This gives the protein CASSDGATGPEKLFF.

This clonotype was seen a few times. The rearrangement uses TRBV12-3 or TRBV12-4 and TRBJ1-5; TRBD1 is a possible D gene (5 bases). V was trimmed by 6 bases and J by 11 bases, leaving 23 bases between them. The CDR3 loop spans 15 amino acids. The DNA for the CDR3 is TGTGCCAGCAGGGGAGTCGACAGTCTTCGATCAGCCCAGCATTTT. Its protein is CASRGVDSLRSAQHF.

The chain links TRBV29-1 to TRBJ1-1, with 8 bases matching TRBD1. The length of the CDR3 is 14 residues. CDR1 and CDR2 from the germline V gene are SQVTM and ANQGSEA. J was trimmed by 1 base and V by 6 bases; bases with no gene match: 7. CDR3 sequence (DNA): TGCAGCGTCTTAGGACAGGGTGGGAACACTGAAGCTTTCTTT. Encoded protein: CSVLGQGGNTEAFF.

The chain links TRBV19 to TRBJ2-7, with 7 bases matching TRBD1. CDR3 length: 20 amino acids. Per the germline V gene, CDR1 is LNHDA and CDR2 is SQIVND (reference sequence). J gave up 2 bases and V 5 bases, and 24 bases lay outside the gene matches. DNA for the CDR3: TGTGCCAGTAGTCAATCCTACCCACGCCCCAGGGGGATTTGGACCTACGAGCAGTACTTC. Translated: CASSQSYPRPRGIWTYEQYF.

This chain links TRBV7-9 with TRBJ2-7; D possibly matches TRBD1 or TRBD2 (5 bases each). Germline V CDR1 and CDR2: SEHNR, FQNEAQ (reference sequence). There are 14 residues in the CDR3. V dropped 1 base and J dropped 6 bases, with 13 bases sitting between them. CDR3 nucleotides: TGTGCCAGCAGCTTAGGGGACCCGGCGAGCGAGCAGTACTTC. It encodes CASSLGDPASEQYF.

This clonotype was found a few times. The chain links TRBV29-1 to TRBJ2-3; the match to TRBD2 covers 7 bases. CDR1 is SQVTM and CDR2 is ANQGSEA in the germline V gene. CDR3 length: 13 amino acids. The V segment lost 6 bases and the J segment 4 bases; nucleotides outside the gene matches: 7. The CDR3 DNA follows: TGCAGCGTCCTACGGGGAGGGGCAGATACGCAGTATTTT. It is translated as CSVLRGGADTQYF.

In its sample, this clonotype was seen many times. The chain couples TRBV5-5 to TRBJ1-2; TRBD1 matches 7 bases. The V segment lost 4 bases and the J segment 4 bases; nucleotides outside the gene matches: 4. Germline CDR1 is SGHKS and CDR2 is YYEKEE (reference sequence). The CDR3 is 13 amino acids. CDR3 sequence (DNA): TGTGCCAGCAGCGAGGGACAGCTCTATGGCTACACCTTC. It is translated as CASSEGQLYGYTF.